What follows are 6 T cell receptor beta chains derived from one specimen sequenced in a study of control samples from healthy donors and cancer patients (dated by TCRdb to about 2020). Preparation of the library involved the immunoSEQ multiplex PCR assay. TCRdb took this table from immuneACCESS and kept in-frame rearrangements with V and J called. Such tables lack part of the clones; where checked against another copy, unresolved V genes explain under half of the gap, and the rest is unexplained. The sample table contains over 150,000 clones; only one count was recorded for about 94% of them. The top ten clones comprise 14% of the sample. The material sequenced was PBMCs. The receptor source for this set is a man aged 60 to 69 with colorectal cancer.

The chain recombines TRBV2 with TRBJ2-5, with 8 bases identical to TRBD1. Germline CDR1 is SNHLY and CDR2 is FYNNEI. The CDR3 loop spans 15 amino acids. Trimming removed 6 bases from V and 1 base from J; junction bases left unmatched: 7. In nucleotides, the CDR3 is TGTGCCAGCAGCTTTCAGGGGGCCCCCCAAGAGACCCAGTACTTC. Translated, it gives CASSFQGAPQETQYF.

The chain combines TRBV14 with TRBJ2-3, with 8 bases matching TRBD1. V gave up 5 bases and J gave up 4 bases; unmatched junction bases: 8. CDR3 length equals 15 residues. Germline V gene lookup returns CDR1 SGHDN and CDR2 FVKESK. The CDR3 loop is CASSFSQGAPDTQYF. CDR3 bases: TGTGCCAGCAGCTTTAGTCAGGGGGCCCCAGATACGCAGTATTTT.

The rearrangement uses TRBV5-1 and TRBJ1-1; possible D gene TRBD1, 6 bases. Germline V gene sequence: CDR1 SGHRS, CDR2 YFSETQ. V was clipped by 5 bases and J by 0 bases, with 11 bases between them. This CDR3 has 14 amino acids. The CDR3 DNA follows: TGCGCCAGCAGTTGGCAGGGGCTGAACACTGAAGCTTTCTTT. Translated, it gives CASSWQGLNTEAFF. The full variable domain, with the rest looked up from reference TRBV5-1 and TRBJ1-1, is KAGVTQTPRYLIKTRGQQVTLSCSPISGHRSVSWYQQTPGQGLQFLFEYFSETQRNKGNFPGRFSGRQFSNSRSEMNVSTLELGDSALYLCASSWQGLNTEAFFGQGTRLTVV.

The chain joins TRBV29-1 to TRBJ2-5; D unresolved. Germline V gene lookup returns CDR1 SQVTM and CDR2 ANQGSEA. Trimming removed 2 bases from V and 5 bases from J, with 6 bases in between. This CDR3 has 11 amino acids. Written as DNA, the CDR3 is TGCAGCGTTGAACCCAAGGAGACCCAGTACTTC. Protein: CSVEPKETQYF.

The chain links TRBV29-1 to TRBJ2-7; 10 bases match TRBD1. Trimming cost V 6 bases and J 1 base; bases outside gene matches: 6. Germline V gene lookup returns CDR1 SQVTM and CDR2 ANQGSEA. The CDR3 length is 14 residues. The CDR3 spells CSVTGGPTSYEQYF. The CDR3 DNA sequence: TGCAGCGTGACAGGGGGCCCAACGTCCTACGAGCAGTACTTC.

The CDR3 coding sequence is TGTGCCAGCAGTGAAGGGAGGGGGCGCCAAGAGACCCAGTACTTC. This encodes CASSEGRGRQETQYF. V and J are TRBV6-1 and TRBJ2-5, with D tentatively TRBD1 (7 bases). Germline values: CDR1 MNHNS, CDR2 SASEGT. This CDR3 has 15 residues. Trimming shortened V by 1 base and J by 1 base, and 10 bases separated the two germline ends.